This passage covers 13 T cell receptor beta chains from one sample sequenced in a study of human T cells and chemical hapten exposure. TCRdb reanalysed the RACE reads using MiXCR and keeps one entry per CDR3 protein. The sample has about 380,000 distinct CDR3 sequences, more than 4.5% seen once; the top ten hold approximately 2.5%. As to time point: patch test 1, 2 weeks after DPC sensitization. Treatment of the sample: therapeutic diphenylcyclopropenone sensitization with weekly scalp DPC. The source was whole blood, collected in connection with sensitization to the hapten diphenylcyclopropenone (DPC). These receptors were taken from a woman in her fifties or sixties with alopecia areata. Some clones in this sample may be carry-over from other donors' samples.

This clonotype was picked up many times. The chain uses TRBV7-9 and TRBJ2-7; no firm D call. The V end lost 4 bases, the J end lost 0 bases, and 7 bases lay between the germline ends. Germline assignment: CDR1 SEHNR and CDR2 FQNEAQ (reference sequence). The CDR3 is 13 amino acids. CDR3 nucleotide sequence: TGTGCCAGCAGCTCCGGCTCCTCCTACGAGCAGTACTTC. Its translation: CASSSGSSYEQYF.

This clonotype was observed many times. The chain employs TRBV19 and TRBJ2-7; 9 bases fit TRBD1. Per the germline V gene, CDR1 is LNHDA and CDR2 is SQIVND (reference sequence). Unmatched junction bases numbered 5, after V lost 3 bases and J lost 2 bases. The CDR3 runs 15 residues. The CDR3 nucleotides read TGTGCCAGTAGTATGGGACAGGGTTTCGCCTACGAGCAGTACTTC. The encoded protein is CASSMGQGFAYEQYF.

This clonotype came up many times. The CDR3 sequence: CASSLGSRGTDTQYF. CDR3 nucleotide sequence: TGCGCCAGCAGCTTGGGGAGTAGAGGCACAGATACGCAGTATTTT. This chain uses TRBV5-1 with TRBJ2-3; D is uncertain. The CDR3 sequence is 15 residues long. CDR1 and CDR2 from the germline V gene are SGHRS and YFSETQ. V lost 0 bases to trimming and J lost 1 base, with 9 bases between them.

This clonotype was counted ten times or more. The chain combines TRBV28 with TRBJ2-7; D is possibly TRBD2 (5 bases). Germline CDR1 is MDHEN and CDR2 is SYDVKM. This CDR3 is built from 14 residues. V was pared by 5 bases and J by 1 base, with 12 bases between. CDR3 sequence (DNA): TGTGCCAGCAGTCCGTGGACGGGATCCTACGAGCAGTACTTC. Protein: CASSPWTGSYEQYF.

In this sample, this clonotype turned up many times. CDR3 amino acids: CASSQDPWTTDGEQYF. The CDR3 DNA sequence: TGTGCCAGCAGCCAAGATCCATGGACTACTGATGGCGAGCAGTACTTC. The V gene is TRBV4-2, the J gene TRBJ2-7; weak D call: TRBD2 (6 bases). Trimming took off 0 bases at V and 6 bases at J, with 18 bases between the two ends. CDR1 is LGHNA and CDR2 is YNFKEQ in the germline V gene. The CDR3 totals 16 residues.

This clonotype was counted many times. V and J are TRBV5-1 and TRBJ1-2; TRBD1 might be the D (5 bases). The CDR3 extends over 14 amino acids. CDR1 SGHRS and CDR2 YFSETQ come from the germline V gene. Trimming cost V 0 bases and J 4 bases, with 10 bases left between them. CDR3 residues: CASSLEGSIYGYTF. The CDR3 DNA is TGCGCCAGCAGCTTGGAGGGGTCCATCTATGGCTACACCTTC.

This clonotype was detected only a few times. The chain combines TRBV30 with TRBJ1-2; TRBD1 might be the D (5 bases). The CDR3 extends over 11 amino acids. Germline-derived CDR1 and CDR2 are GTSNPN and SVGIG (reference sequence). Trimming left V 4 bases short and J 10 bases short, with 13 bases between. CDR3 in DNA: TGTGCCTGGACCAGGGCCATCGACTACACCTTC. It encodes CAWTRAIDYTF.

The chain carries TRBV5-6 and TRBJ2-2; 14 nucleotides line up with TRBD2. V gave up 4 bases and J gave up 3 bases; unmatched junction bases: 2. There are 16 residues in the CDR3. Germline lookup yields CDR1 SGHDT and CDR2 YYEEEE. This CDR3 is CASSPGLAGDTGELFF. The CDR3 region has the DNA TGTGCCAGCAGCCCGGGACTAGCGGGAGACACCGGGGAGCTGTTTTTT.

This chain links TRBV7-9 with TRBJ1-2, with D perhaps matching TRBD1 (6 bases). The germline V gene has CDR1 SEHNR and CDR2 FQNEAQ (reference sequence). The V end lost 4 bases, the J end lost 2 bases, and 20 bases lay between the germline ends. This CDR3 spans 17 amino acids. This chain's CDR3 is CASSSNEGEGLNYGYTF. CDR3 bases: TGTGCCAGCAGCTCCAACGAGGGGGAGGGACTAAACTATGGCTACACCTTC.

This clonotype was detected a few times. This sequence joins TRBV20-1 and TRBJ2-7, with 7 bases fitting TRBD1. Per germline, CDR1 DFQATT and CDR2 SNEGSKA (reference sequence). The V and J ends lost 5 bases and 1 base, in that order; junction bases with no gene match: 5. The CDR3 totals 13 residues. The CDR3 loop is CSARRQGSYEQYF. CDR3 DNA: TGCAGTGCTCGACGACAGGGATCCTACGAGCAGTACTTC.

This clonotype was detected only a few times. CDR3 region: CASSPLIGSAGYGYTF. CDR3 nucleotides: TGCGCCAGCAGCCCTCTCATAGGCTCTGCCGGCTATGGCTACACCTTC. This rearrangement joins TRBV4-1 to TRBJ1-2; D is uncertain. V dropped 4 bases and J dropped 4 bases, with 19 bases sitting between them. Germline CDR1 reads MGHRA; CDR2 reads YSYEKL. CDR3 length equals 16 residues.

This clonotype occurred many times. The chain joins TRBV18 to TRBJ1-3, with D possibly TRBD1 on 5 matching bases. The CDR3 is 15 residues long. CDR1 is KGHSH, CDR2 LQKENI, per germline. V was cut by 4 bases and J by 0 bases, with 10 bases left in between. The CDR3 DNA sequence: TGTGCCAGCTCACTCGGACACTCCTCTGGAAACACCATATATTTT. This gives the protein CASSLGHSSGNTIYF. Complete variable domain (other parts from reference TRBV18 and TRBJ1-3): NAGVMQNPRHLVRRRGQEARLRCSPMKGHSHVYWYRQLPEEGLKFMVYLQKENIIDESGMPKERFSAEFPKEGPSILRIQQVVRGDSAAYFCASSLGHSSGNTIYFGEGSWLTVV.

This clonotype has just a few counts. V is TRBV6-5 and J is TRBJ1-1; TRBD1 matches at 9 bases. The CDR3 is made up of 14 amino acids. V lost 7 bases, J lost 4 bases, and 7 bases stayed unmatched. Germline loops: CDR1 MNHEY, CDR2 SVGAGI. The CDR3, as DNA: TGTGCCAGCAATCGGGACAGGGTTTCCACTGAAGCTTTCTTT. This gives the protein CASNRDRVSTEAFF.